This T cell receptor beta chain derives from a study of T cell changes during pregnancy in multiple sclerosis. Per the germline V gene, CDR1 is KGHSH and CDR2 is LQKENI. The CDR3 totals 15 residues. Trimming took 3 bases from V and 4 from J; bases not matched to a gene: 3. This table comes from immunoSEQ multiplex PCR, and its TCRdb copy is limited to in-frame clones, with some not included. This table has 70,000 to 75,000 clones, 92% appearing once. This clone was recorded once. This sequence was found in a female donor with multiple sclerosis, enrolled in a pregnancy study. V gene TRBV18 combines with J gene TRBJ2-3; 11 positions agree with TRBD1. Here the sequenced sample was peripheral blood, taken in the second trimester of pregnancy. CDR3 region: CASSPPGQGADTQYF. CDR3 sequence (DNA): TGTGCCAGCTCACCCCCGGGACAGGGGGCAGATACGCAGTATTTT. Combining the CDR3 with reference TRBV18 and TRBJ2-3 gives the whole variable domain NAGVMQNPRHLVRRRGQEARLRCSPMKGHSHVYWYRQLPEEGLKFMVYLQKENIIDESGMPKERFSAEFPKEGPSILRIQQVVRGDSAAYFCASSPPGQGADTQYFGPGTRLTVL.